This T cell receptor (beta chain) was profiled in a study of post-analysis software for immune sequencing data. Turning to the study itself: The cohort encompassed relapsing-remitting, secondary progressive and progressive-relapsing multiple sclerosis disease courses.

The germline gives CDR1 MNHNS, CDR2 SASEGT. This CDR3 is 14 amino acids long. V lost 4 bases, J lost 6 bases, and 6 bases stayed unmatched. Built from TCR beta cDNA, the libraries had unique molecular identifiers in them. It was from roughly 1 to 10 million T cells that about 500,000 cDNA molecules came. TCRdb re-derived calls from the PCR reads in MiXCR, one entry per CDR3 protein. The repertoire holds a few hundred thousand distinct CDR3 sequences, roughly 45% seen once, with about 12% in the top ten. Findings of the study overall: In patients, TRBV5-6, TRBV5-1 and TRBV20-1 belonged to several TRBV segments found more frequently than in controls. Relative to controls, patients with multiple sclerosis showed significantly lower normalized Chao1 diversity. Pronounced co-clustering by F measure was evident among identically batched samples.

To note about this clonotype: What it recognizes is unknown.

This chain uses TRBV6-1 with TRBJ2-7; 10 nucleotides agree with TRBD2. The sequencing input was blood. The clonotype originates from a girl between 5 and 17 years old with multiple sclerosis. DNA of the CDR3: TGTGCCAGCAGTGGTTACCTAGCGGGAGTCGAGCAGTACTTC. It encodes CASSGYLAGVEQYF.